This T cell receptor beta chain was sequenced in a study of blood T cell repertoires in COVID-19. For the study at large: Acute-phase and convalescent COVID-19 samples originated in the United States, Italy and Spain. T cells, B-cell-depleted T cells, or PBMCs provided the cDNA or gDNA that served as material.

V shed 2 bases and J 7 bases; nucleotides not matched to a gene: 9. The V gene's germline CDR1 is SEHNR and CDR2 FQNEAQ (reference sequence). This CDR3 is built from 15 residues. How the authors handled the data: Counts of nucleated cells, estimated from reference gene primer amplification, were obtained. Sequencing was performed with immunoSEQ multiplex PCR; in TCRdb, only in-frame clones are kept and a portion is missing. For V, J and clone size, that table is used; D and trimming come from the DNA. The sample lists about 140,000 clones; under 90% were seen once. The chain recombines TRBV7-9 with TRBJ1-2; 8 positions match TRBD1. The TCR was taken from a human donor in a cohort sampled during active COVID-19. Sample: peripheral blood. The CDR3 sequence: CASSLLRAGGSGYTF. The CDR3 DNA is TGTGCCAGCAGCTTACTACGGGCAGGGGGCAGTGGCTACACCTTC.